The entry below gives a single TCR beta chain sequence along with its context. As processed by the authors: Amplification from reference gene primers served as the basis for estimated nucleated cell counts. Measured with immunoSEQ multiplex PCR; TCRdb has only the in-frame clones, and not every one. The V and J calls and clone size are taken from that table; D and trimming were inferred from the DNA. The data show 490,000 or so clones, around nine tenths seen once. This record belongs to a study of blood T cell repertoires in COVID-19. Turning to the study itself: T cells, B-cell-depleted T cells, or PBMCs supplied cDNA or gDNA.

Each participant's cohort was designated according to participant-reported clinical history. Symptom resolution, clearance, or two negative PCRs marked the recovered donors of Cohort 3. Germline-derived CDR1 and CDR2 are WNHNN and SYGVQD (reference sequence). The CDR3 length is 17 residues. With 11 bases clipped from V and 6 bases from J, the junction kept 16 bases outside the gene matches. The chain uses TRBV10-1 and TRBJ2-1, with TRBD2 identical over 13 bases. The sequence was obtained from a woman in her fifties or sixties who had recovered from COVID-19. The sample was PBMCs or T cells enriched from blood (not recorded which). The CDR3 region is CACDKPTTSGGINEQFF. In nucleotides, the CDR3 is TGCGCCTGCGACAAGCCGACGACTAGCGGGGGGATCAATGAGCAGTTCTTC.